The text below deals with one T cell receptor (beta chain). Its antigen is as yet unknown. The PCR was carried out with 60 Vbeta primers and 13 Jbeta primers. The data were produced by immunoSEQ multiplex PCR, yet TCRdb's version contains in-frame clones alone and is incomplete. The sample yields 150,000 to 200,000 clones, over 80% seen once. This sample is drawn from a study of cytomegalovirus exposure and HLA in healthy donors. Study-level results: In a later analysis, at a false discovery rate of 0.05, 15,000 to 20,000 TCR beta sequences were associated with HLA alleles. Sequences of the TCR beta chain were said to predict the HLA-A and HLA-B alleles of most subjects accurately.

The CDR3 runs 15 residues. The ends were cut back, 0 bases at V and 2 bases at J, with 6 bases in the middle. Germline-derived CDR1 and CDR2 are SGDLS and YYNGEE. This receptor was obtained from a man between 50 and 59 years old in good health and CMV-seronegative. V is TRBV9 and J is TRBJ2-6; the D gene is possibly TRBD2 (6 bases). Sample: PBMCs. The CDR3 sequence is CASSVGLAGANVLTF. The DNA for the CDR3 is TGTGCCAGCAGCGTAGGACTAGCTGGGGCCAACGTCCTGACTTTC.